These 14 T cell receptor beta chains came from one sample sequenced in a study of preoperative IRX-2 immunotherapy in early breast cancer. Produced via immunoSEQ multiplex PCR; TCRdb's table is partial and in-frame only. The repertoire includes roughly 25,000 clones, 85% to 90% of them detected once, and roughly 9% sits in the top ten. Treatment denoted: preoperative locoregional IRX-2 cytokine immunotherapy. The sequenced sample was tumor tissue, obtained after IRX-2 immunotherapy. The receptors stem from a human donor with breast cancer.

The V call is TRBV10-3, the J call TRBJ1-2; the D gene is possibly TRBD1 (5 bases). The CDR3 spans 13 residues. Germline values: CDR1 ENHRY, CDR2 SYGVKD. V was cut by 8 bases and J by 1 base, with 11 bases left in between. This CDR3 reads CAIGGDYNYGYTF. The CDR3 nucleotides are TGTGCCATCGGCGGGGACTATAACTATGGCTACACCTTC.

This clone rates as medium-sized (0.01 to 0.1%). This sequence joins TRBV7-9 and TRBJ1-5; D ambiguous. CDR1 SEHNR and CDR2 FQNEAQ come from the germline V gene (reference sequence). V lost 4 bases and J 11 bases, leaving 15 bases between the germline ends. The CDR3 spans 13 residues. The CDR3 is CASSSATKWAQHF. The DNA of the CDR3 is TGTGCCAGCAGCTCCGCTACGAAATGGGCCCAGCATTTT.

The V gene is TRBV6-1, the J gene TRBJ2-2; D gene uncertain. The CDR3 is 16 residues long. V was clipped by 4 bases and J by 0 bases, with 12 bases between them. Per the germline V gene, CDR1 is MNHNS and CDR2 is SASEGT. The CDR3 reads CASSVARFANTGELFF. In nucleotides, the CDR3 is TGTGCCAGCAGTGTAGCTAGGTTCGCGAACACCGGGGAGCTGTTTTTT.

This chain links TRBV14 with TRBJ1-2; 8 positions agree with TRBD1. This CDR3 region has 15 residues. J was trimmed by 5 bases and V by 4 bases; bases with no gene match: 9. From germline, CDR1 is SGHDN and CDR2 FVKESK. CDR3 nucleotides: TGTGCCAGCAGCCGGTGGACAGGGTGGAATTATGGCTACACCTTC. Translation: CASSRWTGWNYGYTF.

This chain joins TRBV28 and TRBJ2-1; TRBD2 aligns across 13 bases. The CDR3 loop spans 17 amino acids. The germline V gene encodes CDR1 MDHEN and CDR2 SYDVKM. Germline trimming cut 4 bases from V and 3 bases from J; bases unmatched to any gene: 6. The CDR3 region has the DNA TGTGCCAGCAGTTCCGGACTAGCGGGAGTACTCTACAATGAGCAGTTCTTC. Its translation is CASSSGLAGVLYNEQFF.

V is TRBV27 and J is TRBJ1-4, with D maybe TRBD1 (5 bases). V was clipped by 6 bases and J by 5 bases, with 16 bases between them. Germline loops: CDR1 MNHEY, CDR2 SMNVEV (reference sequence). There are 15 residues in the CDR3. CDR3 nucleotide sequence: TGTGCCAGCAGCACTCGAGGGGCGGGGAATGAAAAACTGTTTTTT. Encoded protein: CASSTRGAGNEKLFF.

The chain combines TRBV18 with TRBJ2-1, with D possibly being TRBD2 (6 bases). The germline gives CDR1 KGHSH, CDR2 LQKENI. The V end was cut by 1 base, the J end by 6 bases, with 13 bases between. The CDR3 has 15 residues. CDR3 sequence reads: CASSPRGSGLNEQFF. The CDR3 DNA reads as TGTGCCAGCTCACCACGGGGTAGCGGTCTCAATGAGCAGTTCTTC.

In nucleotides, the CDR3 is TGTGCCAGCAGTGAGGAGGGGGAGACCCAGTACTTC. It encodes CASSEEGETQYF. The chain joins TRBV2 to TRBJ2-5; a weak D match, TRBD2 (6 bases). Trimming removed 3 bases from V and 5 bases from J, with 7 bases in between. CDR3 length: 12 residues. Germline CDR1 SNHLY, CDR2 FYNNEI.

The chain links TRBV7-6 to TRBJ2-7; D unclear. This CDR3 has 13 residues. Trimming left V 1 base short and J 5 bases short, with 9 bases between. CDR1 is SGHVS, CDR2 FNYEAQ, per germline. CDR3 nucleotide sequence: TGTGCCAGCAGCTTAGACGGTAGCCACGAGCAGTACTTC. Translating it yields CASSLDGSHEQYF.

V and J are TRBV5-4 and TRBJ2-7; tentatively, D is TRBD2 (5 bases). Germline V gene data show CDR1 as SGHNT and CDR2 as YYREEE (reference sequence). V was cut by 2 bases and J by 2 bases, with 8 bases left in between. This CDR3 region has 13 residues. The CDR3 DNA is TGTGCCAGCAGCTTAGGGAGAACCTACGAGCAGTACTTC. Translation: CASSLGRTYEQYF.

V usage is TRBV6-6 and J usage is TRBJ2-7, with 12 bases fitting TRBD1. With 5 bases clipped from V and 7 bases from J, the junction kept 9 bases outside the gene matches. This CDR3 region has 15 residues. CDR1 is MNHNY and CDR2 is SVGAGI in the germline V gene (reference sequence). CDR3 region: CASSKPGQGAKEQYF. The CDR3 DNA sequence: TGTGCCAGCAGTAAACCGGGACAGGGGGCTAAAGAGCAGTACTTC.

This clone showed up just once. The chain has TRBV29-1 and TRBJ2-1, with TRBD2 matching 9 bases. After removal of 3 bases from V and 9 bases from J, the junction contained 9 bases not matched to a gene. Germline CDR1 reads SQVTM; CDR2 reads ANQGSEA. The CDR3 has 14 residues. The CDR3 here is CSVEPGTSFTEQFF. The CDR3, as DNA: TGCAGCGTTGAGCCCGGGACTAGCTTTACTGAGCAGTTCTTC.

This rearrangement joins TRBV4-3 to TRBJ1-4; D gene unclear. The germline CDR1 and CDR2 sequences are LGHNA and YSLEER. The CDR3 is made up of 15 amino acids. V was cut by 1 base and J by 4 bases, with 10 bases left in between. The CDR3 region has the DNA TGCGCCAGCAGCCAAGGTATAGGCCATAATGAAAAACTGTTTTTT. Protein product: CASSQGIGHNEKLFF.

The chain carries TRBV19 and TRBJ1-5, with D possibly being TRBD1 (5 bases). The CDR3 contains 14 residues. Germline V gene lookup returns CDR1 LNHDA and CDR2 SQIVND (reference sequence). The germline V and J ends were trimmed by 5 bases and 3 bases, with 11 bases remaining between them. CDR3 loop: CASSVQGPNQPQHF. CDR3 bases: TGTGCCAGTAGTGTGCAGGGCCCCAATCAGCCCCAGCATTTT.